This passage covers 32 T cell receptor beta chains from one sample sequenced in a study of T cell responses to AZD1222 COVID-19 vaccine (dated by TCRdb to the early 2020s). Library generation was performed with the immunoSEQ multiplex PCR assay. As stored in TCRdb, this immuneACCESS dataset retains in-frame rearrangements with V and J assigned. A fraction of the clones does not appear; measured against another copy, unresolved V genes explain less than half of the discrepancy, and the remainder lacks a known reason. For this sample the table gives tens of thousands of clones, of which more than 75% were detected only once. In total, the top ten clones hold roughly 4.8% of the sample. The time point label, as the study defines it: baseline before first vaccination. Read against the paper, the sample's treatment or condition label means: meningococcal conjugate vaccine given as trial control. This sample comprised peripheral blood, obtained on day 0 of MenACWY control vaccination. Receptors originate from an adult in good health.

V usage is TRBV11-2 and J usage is TRBJ2-2; D not resolved. The CDR3 length is 15 residues. With 2 bases removed from V and 6 bases from J, the gap between germline ends came to 13 bases. The V gene's germline CDR1 is SGHAT and CDR2 FQNNGV. CDR3 nucleotide sequence: TGTGCCAGCAGCTTATTAATTTCGGTCGCCGGGGAGCTGTTTTTT. Amino acid sequence: CASSLLISVAGELFF.

The rearrangement uses TRBV28 and TRBJ1-2; tentatively, D is TRBD1 (5 bases). From germline, CDR1 is MDHEN and CDR2 SYDVKM. V lost 8 bases and J lost 4, with 17 bases in between. There are 14 residues in the CDR3. DNA of the CDR3: TGTGCCAGCGGCCCGGGGGGTCTCGGCTATGGCTACACCTTC. Protein sequence: CASGPGGLGYGYTF.

This chain uses TRBV19 with TRBJ2-1, with TRBD2 as a possible D gene (6 bases). The V gene lost 8 bases and the J gene lost 3 bases, with 11 bases spanning the gap. Germline V lookup: CDR1 LNHDA, CDR2 SQIVND (reference sequence). This CDR3 is built from 13 residues. The CDR3 spells CASSGVGYNEQFF. The CDR3 DNA follows: TGTGCCAGTTCGGGGGTTGGCTACAATGAGCAGTTCTTC.

The J gene is TRBJ2-7, the V gene TRBV7-3; D gene ambiguous. The CDR3 has 13 amino acids. Germline CDR1 is SGHTA and CDR2 is FQGTGA. With 5 bases removed from V and 7 bases from J, the gap between germline ends came to 15 bases. The CDR3 sequence is CASSPDRGVEQYF. Written as DNA, the CDR3 is TGTGCCAGCAGCCCAGACCGAGGCGTTGAGCAGTACTTC. The full variable domain, with the rest looked up from reference TRBV7-3 and TRBJ2-7, is GAGVSQTPSNKVTEKGKYVELRCDPISGHTALYWYRQSLGQGPEFLIYFQGTGAADDSGLPNDRFFAVRPEGSVSTLKIQRTERGDSAVYLCASSPDRGVEQYFGPGTRLTVT.

J is TRBJ2-7 and V is TRBV28; 9 bases agree with TRBD2. The CDR3 is made up of 13 amino acids. J gave up 6 bases and V 10 bases, and 10 bases lay outside the gene matches. Germline lookup yields CDR1 MDHEN and CDR2 SYDVKM. CDR3 region: CATTTGLAREQYF. In DNA, the CDR3 is TGTGCCACCACAACTGGACTAGCGCGCGAGCAGTACTTC.

V gene TRBV28 combines with J gene TRBJ2-7; D unresolved. This CDR3 spans 15 amino acids. The V gene lost 2 bases and the J gene lost 3 bases, with 14 bases spanning the gap. Germline-derived CDR1 and CDR2 are MDHEN and SYDVKM. For the CDR3, the DNA is TGTGCCAGCAGTTTAAGTTATGGGGATGGCTACGAGCAGTACTTC. Encoded protein: CASSLSYGDGYEQYF.

This clone was counted only a few times. The chain recombines TRBV24-1 with TRBJ1-5; D unclear. The CDR3 sequence is 14 residues long. Germline values: CDR1 KGHDR, CDR2 SFDVKD. Trimming took off 3 bases at V and 3 bases at J, with 8 bases between the two ends. CDR3 region: CATSDPSSNQPQHF. The CDR3 DNA reads TGTGCCACCAGTGATCCATCCTCCAATCAGCCCCAGCATTTT.

The chain recombines TRBV10-1 with TRBJ2-7; D tentatively fits TRBD1 or TRBD2 (5 bases each). The CDR3 runs 14 residues. Germline values: CDR1 WNHNN, CDR2 SYGVQD (reference sequence). V was clipped by 0 bases and J by 2 bases, with 8 bases between them. The CDR3 region has the DNA TGCGCCAGCAGTGAGTCCGGGACCACCTACGAGCAGTACTTC. It encodes CASSESGTTYEQYF.

This chain links TRBV19 with TRBJ2-7; TRBD2 agrees at 14 bases. The CDR3 totals 16 residues. Trimming removed 5 bases from V and 4 bases from J; junction bases left unmatched: 7. Germline V lookup: CDR1 LNHDA, CDR2 SQIVND (reference sequence). Here the CDR3 DNA reads TGTGCCAGTAGTCCGGGACTAGCGGGAGTCCCATACGAGCAGTACTTC. Translation gives CASSPGLAGVPYEQYF.

The chain carries TRBV27 and TRBJ2-2, with a tentative D call TRBD2 (5 bases). V lost 10 bases and J lost 6, with 15 bases in between. Germline V gene data show CDR1 as MNHEY and CDR2 as SMNVEV (reference sequence). CDR3 length equals 13 residues. The DNA for the CDR3 is TGTGCCACCTCATTCACCGGGGCCGGGGAGCTGTTTTTT. Amino acids: CATSFTGAGELFF.

The V call is TRBV25-1, the J call TRBJ2-1, with D possibly being TRBD2 (6 bases). V lost 3 bases and J lost 8, with 14 bases in between. Germline V CDR1 and CDR2: MGHDK, SYGVNS. The CDR3 length is 14 residues. CDR3 nucleotides: TGTGCCAGCAGTGACCGGGACTCGTTCGATGAGCAGTTCTTC. Translation: CASSDRDSFDEQFF.

This rearrangement joins TRBV5-6 to TRBJ1-1; 7 bases match TRBD1. The CDR3 length is 16 residues. CDR1 SGHDT and CDR2 YYEEEE come from the germline V gene. V lost 4 bases and J lost 5; bases outside the gene matches: 14. CDR3 in amino acids: CASSSRGQGGWTEAFF. The CDR3 DNA sequence: TGTGCCAGCAGCAGCCGAGGTCAGGGGGGATGGACTGAAGCTTTCTTT.

The sample holds one count of this clone. The CDR3 is CASSLPGQGFYEQYF. The CDR3 nucleotides are TGTGCCAGCAGTTTACCGGGACAGGGTTTCTACGAGCAGTACTTC. The chain carries TRBV28 and TRBJ2-7; 9 bases agree with TRBD1. The CDR3 contains 15 residues. Germline V gene data show CDR1 as MDHEN and CDR2 as SYDVKM. The V gene end was trimmed by 2 bases and the J gene end by 3 bases; junction bases not matched to a gene: 5.

V and J are TRBV5-1 and TRBJ2-5, with D maybe TRBD1 (6 bases). V was clipped by 2 bases and J by 5 bases, with 13 bases between them. CDR1 is SGHRS, CDR2 YFSETQ, per germline. The CDR3 has 14 residues. The CDR3 coding sequence is TGCGCCAGCAGCTTCTTAGGGGGTGGGGAGACCCAGTACTTC. Its protein product is CASSFLGGGETQYF.

The chain has TRBV4-3 and TRBJ1-5, with a possible D match to TRBD1 (6 bases). V lost 0 bases to trimming and J lost 2 bases, with 11 bases between them. The CDR3 has 16 residues. Germline assignment: CDR1 LGHNA and CDR2 YSLEER. CDR3 nucleotides: TGCGCCAGCAGCCAAGATCGTAGGGGGGGCAATCAGCCCCAGCATTTT. Translating it yields CASSQDRRGGNQPQHF.

This chain connects TRBV6-5 to TRBJ1-4; 10 bases agree with TRBD1. Trimming removed 4 bases from V and 14 bases from J; junction bases left unmatched: 7. The CDR3 is made up of 13 amino acids. Germline-derived CDR1 and CDR2 are MNHEY and SVGAGI. The CDR3 protein is CASSSPGQGRLFF. CDR3 sequence (DNA): TGTGCCAGCAGTTCCCCGGGACAGGGGCGCCTGTTTTTT.

This clone has just one count. The chain uses TRBV3-1 (or the pseudogene TRBV3-2) and TRBJ1-4; D is undetermined. The CDR3 totals 11 residues. Germline CDR1 reads LGHDT; CDR2 reads YNNKEL (reference sequence). With 6 bases removed from V and 11 bases from J, the gap between germline ends came to 10 bases. The CDR3 loop is CASRGPDKLFF. The CDR3, as DNA: TGTGCCAGCAGAGGGCCGGATAAACTGTTTTTT.

This chain uses TRBV5-4 with TRBJ1-3, with TRBD1 matching over 9 bases. The CDR3 has 14 residues. The germline gives CDR1 SGHNT, CDR2 YYREEE (reference sequence). J lost 5 bases, V lost 4 bases, and 4 bases had no gene match. Here the CDR3 DNA reads TGTGCCAGCAGCCCGGGACAGGGTAGAAACACCATATATTTT. Translated: CASSPGQGRNTIYF.

This chain joins TRBV9 and TRBJ2-7; D is possibly TRBD1 or TRBD2 (5 bases each). Trimming left V 1 base short and J 1 base short, with 12 bases between. CDR3 length: 15 residues. Germline V gives CDR1 SGDLS, CDR2 YYNGEE. The CDR3 is CASSVSPGPSYEQYF. The CDR3 DNA follows: TGTGCCAGCAGCGTATCTCCGGGACCATCCTACGAGCAGTACTTC.

The chain joins TRBV7-2 to TRBJ2-7, with D maybe TRBD2 (6 bases). From germline, CDR1 is SGHTA and CDR2 FQGNSA. The CDR3 covers 13 residues. Trimming took 5 bases from V and 5 from J, leaving 13 bases between them. CDR3 protein: CASSTGLSHEQYF. The CDR3 DNA is TGTGCCAGCAGCACAGGACTAAGCCACGAGCAGTACTTC.

The chain combines TRBV11-2 with TRBJ1-1; D remains ambiguous. Germline lookup yields CDR1 SGHAT and CDR2 FQNNGV. This CDR3 region has 13 residues. V was cut by 4 bases and J by 4 bases, with 10 bases left in between. As DNA, the CDR3 is TGTGCCAGCAGCTGGGGTTCGGGCACTGAAGCTTTCTTT. It specifies CASSWGSGTEAFF.

The chain has TRBV27 and TRBJ1-1; D remains ambiguous. V was clipped by 6 bases and J by 2 bases, with 10 bases between them. This CDR3 is built from 13 residues. CDR1 is MNHEY, CDR2 SMNVEV, per germline (reference sequence). CDR3 coding DNA: TGTGCCAGCAGAAGACCTACCAACACTGAAGCTTTCTTT. It specifies CASRRPTNTEAFF.

The chain employs TRBV6-5 and TRBJ1-3; 10 positions agree with TRBD1. With V trimmed by 0 bases and J by 1 base, 0 bases remained unmatched. Germline CDR1 and CDR2: MNHEY and SVGAGI. The CDR3 loop spans 16 amino acids. The CDR3 region is CASSYSDRGSGNTIYF. In nucleotides, the CDR3 is TGTGCCAGCAGTTACTCGGACAGGGGGTCTGGAAACACCATATATTTT.

The gene calls are TRBV12-3 or TRBV12-4 and TRBJ2-1; TRBD2 aligns across 7 bases. After removal of 2 bases from V and 5 bases from J, the junction contained 0 bases not matched to a gene. The CDR3 contains 13 residues. In nucleotides, the CDR3 is TGTGCCAGCAGTTTACTAGCGGACAATGAGCAGTTCTTC. Translation gives CASSLLADNEQFF.

This clone turned up a few times. This chain connects TRBV4-2 to TRBJ2-5; maybe TRBD1 (5 bases). V lost 1 base and J 10 bases, leaving 16 bases between the germline ends. Germline-derived CDR1 and CDR2 are LGHNA and YNFKEQ. The length of the CDR3 is 14 residues. The CDR3 is CASSQADRVWDQYF. The CDR3 nucleotides are TGTGCCAGCAGCCAAGCTGACAGAGTTTGGGACCAGTACTTC.

The V gene is TRBV6-6, the J gene TRBJ1-4; 7 nucleotides agree with TRBD1. The CDR3 is made up of 16 amino acids. Germline trimming cut 0 bases from V and 0 bases from J; bases unmatched to any gene: 1. CDR1 is MNHNY, CDR2 SVGAGI, per germline (reference sequence). The CDR3 protein is CASSYSRGATNEKLFF. As DNA, the CDR3 is TGTGCCAGCAGTTACTCCAGGGGGGCAACTAATGAAAAACTGTTTTTT.

This sequence joins TRBV18 and TRBJ1-5; D gene unclear. V shed 1 base and J shed 7 bases, with 11 bases lying between them. Germline V gene sequence: CDR1 KGHSH, CDR2 LQKENI. The CDR3 covers 14 residues. This CDR3 reads CASSPQGQGQPQHF. CDR3 sequence (DNA): TGTGCCAGCTCACCACAGGGTCAAGGGCAGCCCCAGCATTTT. Together with reference TRBV18 and TRBJ1-5, the CDR3 gives the full variable domain: NAGVMQNPRHLVRRRGQEARLRCSPMKGHSHVYWYRQLPEEGLKFMVYLQKENIIDESGMPKERFSAEFPKEGPSILRIQQVVRGDSAAYFCASSPQGQGQPQHFGDGTRLSIL.

The chain recombines TRBV28 with TRBJ2-5; weak D call: TRBD2 (6 bases). The CDR3 has 13 residues. The germline V gene has CDR1 MDHEN and CDR2 SYDVKM. The ends were cut back, 1 base at V and 3 bases at J, with 6 bases in the middle. The CDR3 nucleotides are TGTGCCAGCAGTTTATTAGCGGAAGAGACCCAGTACTTC. The encoded protein is CASSLLAEETQYF.

The rearrangement links TRBV6-5 to TRBJ1-3; D unclear. The CDR3 extends over 14 amino acids. Germline V gene lookup returns CDR1 MNHEY and CDR2 SVGAGI. With 5 bases removed from V and 4 bases from J, the gap between germline ends came to 12 bases. CDR3 protein: CASSSEVVGNTIYF. The CDR3 nucleotides are TGTGCCAGCAGTAGTGAGGTGGTAGGAAACACCATATATTTT.

This chain uses TRBV30 with TRBJ1-5, with D possibly TRBD1 on 5 matching bases. Germline CDR1 is GTSNPN and CDR2 is SVGIG (reference sequence). This CDR3 is 15 amino acids long. Trimming took off 0 bases at V and 6 bases at J, with 15 bases between the two ends. CDR3 protein: CAWSVGARAIQPQHF. CDR3 nucleotide sequence: TGTGCCTGGAGTGTAGGGGCCAGGGCAATTCAGCCCCAGCATTTT. Using reference TRBV30 and TRBJ1-5 for the parts outside the CDR3, the full variable domain is SQTIHQWPATLVQPVGSPLSLECTVEGTSNPNLYWYRQAAGRGLQLLFYSVGIGQISSEVPQNLSASRPQDRQFILSSKKLLLSDSGFYLCAWSVGARAIQPQHFGDGTRLSIL.

This clone came up a few times. This chain uses TRBV19 with TRBJ2-1, with 10 positions matching TRBD1. Losses at the gene ends were 3 bases for V and 9 bases for J; bases not matched to a gene: 14. Germline V gives CDR1 LNHDA, CDR2 SQIVND (reference sequence). CDR3 size: 17 residues. The CDR3 spells CASSIRGRTGGPSEQFF. The CDR3 DNA follows: TGTGCCAGTAGTATTAGGGGTAGGACAGGGGGTCCTAGTGAGCAGTTCTTC.

This clone has only one observation. The rearrangement links TRBV24-1 to TRBJ1-2; D not certain. V was clipped by 1 base and J by 6 bases, with 8 bases between them. There are 13 residues in the CDR3. The V gene's germline CDR1 is KGHDR and CDR2 SFDVKD. DNA for the CDR3: TGTGCCACCAGTGATTTAAGTGGCGATGGCTACACCTTC. This encodes CATSDLSGDGYTF.